This is a list of T cell receptor beta chains from one sample in a study of shared clonotypes between healthy human individuals. Here immunoSEQ multiplex PCR was the method, and the copy in TCRdb shows in-frame clones only, minus some. This sample has under 1,100,000 clones, with 75% found just once. The sequencing sample was made of memory CD4+ T cells sorted from blood. These receptors all stem from a young man in good health. The CDR3 runs from the conserved cysteine through the conserved F or W. A D gene is named only where the DNA matches it firmly. For some rows the clone size is stated as once, few or many, or as a class when expanded; others skip it.

j_call	v_call	clone_size	d_call	cdr3_aa	cdr3_nt
TRBJ2-1	TRBV11-3	NA	TRBD2	CASSLGTSGPLDNEQFF	TGTGCCAGCAGCTTAGGGACTAGCGGACCATTGGACAATGAGCAGTTCTTC
TRBJ1-3	TRBV7-2	NA	NA	CASSLSGRTSGNTIYF	TGTGCCAGCAGCTTATCGGGACGTACCTCTGGAAACACCATATATTTT
TRBJ2-7	TRBV5-4	NA	NA	CASSFTLSSYEQYF	TGTGCCAGCAGCTTCACTTTGAGCTCCTACGAGCAGTACTTC
TRBJ1-1	TRBV30	few	TRBD1	CAWMGGQTSMNTEAFF	TGTGCCTGGATGGGGGGACAGACCTCGATGAACACTGAAGCTTTCTTT
TRBJ1-1	TRBV7-9	NA	NA	CASSWGGNTEAFF	TGTGCCAGCAGCTGGGGAGGCAACACTGAAGCTTTCTTT
TRBJ2-7	TRBV4-1	NA	NA	CASSQLWDSSYEQYF	TGCGCCAGCAGCCAATTATGGGACTCCAGCTACGAGCAGTACTTC
TRBJ1-1	TRBV28	NA	NA	CASSLWSTEAFF	TGTGCCAGCAGTTTATGGAGTACTGAAGCTTTCTTT
TRBJ1-2	TRBV4-1	NA	NA	CASSQGSGNYGYTF	TGCGCCAGCAGCCAAGGGTCAGGGAACTATGGCTACACCTTC
TRBJ1-2	TRBV9	NA	NA	CASSGWGHSGYTF	TGTGCCAGCAGCGGTTGGGGACACAGTGGCTACACCTTC
TRBJ2-4	TRBV28	once	NA	CASSWLAAKNIQYF	TGTGCCAGCAGCTGGCTGGCAGCAAAAAACATTCAGTACTTC
TRBJ1-6	TRBV18	once	NA	CASSPLRDGSPLHF	TGTGCCAGCTCTCCCCTCCGGGACGGTTCACCCCTCCACTTT
TRBJ1-2	TRBV18	NA	TRBD1	CASSPKDRGNYGYTF	TGTGCCAGCTCACCAAAGGACAGGGGAAACTATGGCTACACCTTC
TRBJ2-5	TRBV9	NA	TRBD1	CASSALEGARETQYF	TGTGCCAGCAGCGCCTTAGAGGGGGCCCGGGAGACCCAGTACTTC
TRBJ2-7	TRBV21-1	NA	NA	CASSKARGNSYEQYF	TGTGCCAGCAGCAAAGCGCGGGGCAATTCCTACGAGCAGTACTTC
TRBJ2-3	TRBV11-2	NA	NA	CASSLGSFRVTDTQYF	TGTGCCAGCAGCTTAGGTAGCTTTCGGGTCACAGATACGCAGTATTTT
TRBJ1-6	TRBV19	NA	TRBD1	CASSTIFPGQGSSYNSPLHF	TGTGCCAGTAGTACTATCTTCCCGGGACAGGGAAGCTCCTATAATTCACCCCTCCACTTT
TRBJ1-2	TRBV7-2	NA	TRBD1	CASSLGQGLGYGYTF	TGTGCCAGCAGCTTAGGACAGGGGCTGGGCTATGGCTACACCTTC